The 10 T cell receptor beta chains in this list originate from one sample, sequenced in a study of post-analysis software for immune sequencing data. Study-wide findings and caveats: Among roughly 5 TRBV segments more frequent in patients than controls were TRBV5-6, TRBV5-1 and TRBV20-1.

TCR beta cDNA libraries had unique molecular identifiers. TCRdb processed the PCR reads anew with MiXCR; each CDR3 protein has one entry. Counted here are approximately 730,000 distinct CDR3 sequences, less than 35% occurring once; the ten biggest clones make up under 0.7%. Their recognized antigens are unknown. Material for sequencing was blood. The receptors derive from a girl aged 5-17 years with multiple sclerosis.

The gene calls are TRBV27 and TRBJ2-7, with TRBD1 matching 9 bases. V was pared by 5 bases and J by 7 bases, with 12 bases of the junction left unmatched. The CDR3 contains 15 residues. Germline loops: CDR1 MNHEY, CDR2 SMNVEV (reference sequence). Written as DNA, the CDR3 is TGTGCCAGCAGTCAATCCGGGACAGGGACGGGGGAGCAGTACTTC. It is translated as CASSQSGTGTGEQYF.

This clonotype has a handful of counts. The rearrangement uses TRBV7-2 and TRBJ2-1; the match to TRBD2 covers 8 bases. V dropped 6 bases and J dropped 4; count of bases not matched to a gene: 8. Germline assignment: CDR1 SGHTA and CDR2 FQGNSA. The CDR3 loop spans 15 amino acids. The CDR3 sequence: CASRRSGSKYNEQFF. CDR3 DNA: TGTGCCAGCAGACGGAGCGGGAGTAAATACAATGAGCAGTTCTTC.

This clonotype has a handful of counts. The chain links TRBV29-1 to TRBJ2-5; 9 bases agree with TRBD1. V lost 7 bases and J lost 5; bases outside the gene matches: 5. Germline loops: CDR1 SQVTM, CDR2 ANQGSEA. The CDR3 consists of 12 residues. CDR3 bases: TGCAGCGGACTCGGACAGGGGGAGACCCAGTACTTC. Protein sequence: CSGLGQGETQYF.

The chain is built from TRBV27 and TRBJ1-5, with a possible D match to TRBD1 (6 bases). V lost 0 bases and J 11 bases, leaving 14 bases between the germline ends. This CDR3 region has 14 residues. Germline V gene sequence: CDR1 MNHEY, CDR2 SMNVEV (reference sequence). CDR3 nucleotides: TGTGCCAGCAGTTTATCGACGACAGGCACCTCCCAGCATTTT. Amino acids: CASSLSTTGTSQHF.

V and J are TRBV29-1 and TRBJ2-1; D remains unclear. The CDR3 is 14 residues long. V dropped 5 bases and J dropped 2 bases, with 13 bases sitting between them. Germline V lookup: CDR1 SQVTM, CDR2 ANQGSEA. The CDR3 region has the DNA TGCAGCGTTTGGTCCAGGAACCCCTACAATGAGCAGTTCTTC. Translating it yields CSVWSRNPYNEQFF.

This clonotype has a handful of counts. This chain's CDR3 is CASIQAGQGRETQYF. CDR3 sequence (DNA): TGTGCCAGCATCCAAGCGGGACAGGGCCGAGAGACCCAGTACTTC. This chain joins TRBV7-9 and TRBJ2-5; 9 nucleotides match TRBD1. V lost 7 bases and J lost 4; bases outside the gene matches: 10. This CDR3 has 15 residues. CDR1 is SEHNR and CDR2 is FQNEAQ in the germline V gene (reference sequence).

The V and J genes are TRBV5-1 and TRBJ1-6, with 10 positions matching TRBD1. Germline V CDR1 and CDR2: SGHRS, YFSETQ. V dropped 2 bases and J dropped 10; count of bases not matched to a gene: 9. This CDR3 has 16 residues. The CDR3: CASSLGGDRGQSPLHF. The CDR3 nucleotides read TGCGCCAGCAGCTTAGGCGGGGACAGGGGTCAGTCACCCCTCCACTTT.

This clonotype was detected only a few times. V gene TRBV28 combines with J gene TRBJ2-3; a possible D gene is TRBD1 (6 bases). The V and J ends lost 6 bases and 2 bases respectively, with 18 bases between them. The CDR3 extends over 16 amino acids. Germline V gene lookup returns CDR1 MDHEN and CDR2 SYDVKM. For the CDR3, the DNA is TGTGCCAGCAGCCTATCCCCCGGGACACTCACAGATACGCAGTATTTT. This sequence encodes CASSLSPGTLTDTQYF.

This clonotype has only a few counts. CDR3 nucleotide sequence: TGTGCCAGCTTCGGGGCTTGGGGGGCCAACGTCCTGACTTTC. It specifies CASFGAWGANVLTF. The chain links TRBV6-6 to TRBJ2-6; tentatively, D is TRBD1 or TRBD2 (5 bases each). V lost 8 bases to trimming and J lost 4 bases, with 12 bases between them. In germline, CDR1 is MNHNY, CDR2 SVGAGI (reference sequence). The CDR3 has 14 residues.

This clonotype showed up just a few times. This chain uses TRBV2 with TRBJ2-7; D gene unclear. Germline V lookup: CDR1 SNHLY, CDR2 FYNNEI. The CDR3 sequence is 14 residues long. Trimming took off 4 bases at V and 4 bases at J, with 14 bases between the two ends. DNA of the CDR3: TGTGCCAGCAGTGTTGGGCCCGGCTCATACGAGCAGTACTTC. Translated, it gives CASSVGPGSYEQYF.